Each of the 20 T cell receptor beta chains below was sequenced from the same sample in a study of blood T cell repertoires in COVID-19 (TCRdb year 2020). Preparation of the library involved the immunoSEQ multiplex PCR assay. TCRdb retrieved this table from immuneACCESS and kept in-frame rearrangements only. Not all clones are present; in checked studies, unresolved V genes account for under half, and no reason is known for the remainder. Across this sample there are 70,000 to 95,000 clones, with roughly 88% seen only once. Approximately 20% of the sample rests with the top ten. Sequencing input: peripheral blood. The receptors were sampled from a woman aged 45-59 years with acute or convalescent COVID-19.

The table lists this clone with a count of one. The chain joins TRBV19 to TRBJ1-5; no firm D call. CDR1 LNHDA and CDR2 SQIVND come from the germline V gene (reference sequence). Trimming removed 8 bases from V and 2 bases from J, with 13 bases in between. The CDR3 loop spans 14 amino acids. The CDR3 sequence: CASSTPQGNQPQHF. For the CDR3, the DNA is TGTGCCAGTTCTACCCCCCAAGGCAATCAGCCCCAGCATTTT.

This chain uses TRBV29-1 with TRBJ2-7; 10 bases align to TRBD2. Germline CDR1 SQVTM, CDR2 ANQGSEA. This CDR3 contains 16 residues. Trimming at V came to 4 bases and at J to 2 bases, leaving 11 bases not matched to a gene. The CDR3 DNA sequence: TGCAGCGTTGGGCAGGCTAGCGGGAGTTCTGCCTACGAGCAGTACTTC. Translated, it gives CSVGQASGSSAYEQYF.

J is TRBJ1-6 and V is TRBV5-1; weak D call: TRBD1 (5 bases). V dropped 0 bases and J dropped 5 bases, with 12 bases sitting between them. Per the germline V gene, CDR1 is SGHRS and CDR2 is YFSETQ. CDR3 length equals 16 residues. In DNA form, the CDR3 reads TGCGCCAGCAGCTTGGTGGGGGGTCTTGATAATTCACCCCTCCACTTT. It encodes CASSLVGGLDNSPLHF.

The DNA for the CDR3 is TGTGCCAGCACCCTAGTTTATGTCGGGACTACACTCACCGGGGAGCTGTTTTTT. Protein sequence: CASTLVYVGTTLTGELFF. V is TRBV27 and J is TRBJ2-2; 7 bases are shared with TRBD2. Per germline, CDR1 MNHEY and CDR2 SMNVEV (reference sequence). The CDR3 is 18 residues long. The V gene end was trimmed by 7 bases and the J gene end by 4 bases; junction bases not matched to a gene: 18.

The rearrangement uses TRBV6-5 and TRBJ1-1; D is unclear. Germline values: CDR1 MNHEY, CDR2 SVGAGI. The CDR3 covers 13 residues. V was pared by 7 bases and J by 0 bases, with 9 bases between. The CDR3 loop reads CASKRSMNTEAFF. Written as DNA, the CDR3 is TGTGCCAGCAAACGGTCAATGAACACTGAAGCTTTCTTT.

The chain employs TRBV6-5 and TRBJ2-7; TRBD1 agrees at 7 bases. The CDR3 totals 16 residues. V was clipped by 0 bases and J by 0 bases; unmatched bases: 5. Germline CDR1 and CDR2: MNHEY and SVGAGI. The CDR3 nucleotides read TGTGCCAGCAGTTACTCGTGGGACAGCCGCTCCTACGAGCAGTACTTC. Its translation is CASSYSWDSRSYEQYF.

This clone was recorded only once. The rearrangement uses TRBV5-6 and TRBJ1-5, with TRBD1 identical over 7 bases. Germline assignment: CDR1 SGHDT and CDR2 YYEEEE. Trimming cost V 4 bases and J 14 bases; bases outside gene matches: 12. This CDR3 comprises 13 residues. The CDR3 here is CASSPWDSSFKHF. Written as DNA, the CDR3 is TGTGCCAGCAGCCCATGGGACAGCTCTTTCAAGCATTTT.

This clone was observed a single time. The V and J genes are TRBV24-1 and TRBJ2-3; 7 positions match TRBD1. This CDR3 region has 16 residues. V dropped 4 bases and J dropped 3; count of bases not matched to a gene: 9. The germline gives CDR1 KGHDR, CDR2 SFDVKD. CDR3 sequence reads: CATSDSTGYGTDTQYF. The DNA of the CDR3 is TGTGCCACCAGTGACTCGACAGGGTATGGTACAGATACGCAGTATTTT.

This chain uses TRBV28 with TRBJ2-7, with 7 nucleotides matching TRBD1. The V segment lost 8 bases and the J segment 0 bases; nucleotides outside the gene matches: 10. This CDR3 contains 15 residues. The germline CDR1 and CDR2 sequences are MDHEN and SYDVKM. This CDR3 is CASGPGQFSSYEQYF. The CDR3, as DNA: TGTGCCAGCGGGCCGGGACAGTTCAGCTCCTACGAGCAGTACTTC.

The rearrangement links TRBV5-4 to TRBJ1-4; TRBD1 matches at 7 bases. The CDR3 contains 15 residues. With V trimmed by 1 base and J by 3 bases, 3 bases remained unmatched. The germline gives CDR1 SGHNT, CDR2 YYREEE (reference sequence). The CDR3 region has the DNA TGTGCCAGCAGCTTGCCTGGACAGGCTAATGAAAAACTGTTTTTT. Protein product: CASSLPGQANEKLFF.

The chain has TRBV10-2 and TRBJ1-5; 7 bases line up with TRBD1. The CDR3 covers 13 residues. The germline CDR1 and CDR2 sequences are WSHSY and SAAADI. V shed 8 bases and J 3 bases; nucleotides not matched to a gene: 4. The CDR3 here is CASSGQINQPQHF. DNA for the CDR3: TGCGCCAGCTCGGGACAGATCAATCAGCCCCAGCATTTT.

The V gene is TRBV6-5, the J gene TRBJ2-3, with D maybe TRBD1 (5 bases). The CDR3 runs 15 residues. The V gene lost 1 base and the J gene lost 8 bases, with 16 bases spanning the gap. Germline CDR1 MNHEY, CDR2 SVGAGI. CDR3 loop: CASSYLGQGAGTQYF. CDR3 coding DNA: TGTGCCAGCAGTTACTTGGGCCAAGGGGCCGGTACGCAGTATTTT.

CDR3 in DNA: TGTGCCAGTAGACCCGACCGGGACAGGAGAAATTCACCCCTCCACTTT. Translation: CASRPDRDRRNSPLHF. The genes are TRBV19 and TRBJ1-6; 8 bases map to TRBD1. The junction had 11 bases not matched to a gene; V was cut back by 6 bases and J by 7 bases. Per the germline V gene, CDR1 is LNHDA and CDR2 is SQIVND (reference sequence). This CDR3 contains 16 residues. Filled out from reference TRBV19 and TRBJ1-6, the complete variable domain reads DGGITQSPKYLFRKEGQNVTLSCEQNLNHDAMYWYRQDPGQGLRLIYYSQIVNDFQKGDIAEGYSVSREKKESFPLTVTSAQKNPTAFYLCASRPDRDRRNSPLHFGNGTRLTVT.

V gene TRBV9 combines with J gene TRBJ2-7; the match to TRBD2 covers 11 bases. Germline V gene data show CDR1 as SGDLS and CDR2 as YYNGEE. V shed 0 bases and J 4 bases; nucleotides not matched to a gene: 12. The CDR3 is 18 residues long. The DNA of the CDR3 is TGTGCCAGCAGCGTAGGGTTAGCGGGAGGGCCGGAGAGATACGAGCAGTACTTC. Encoded protein: CASSVGLAGGPERYEQYF. The variable domain in full, completed from reference TRBV9 and TRBJ2-7, reads DSGVTQTPKHLITATGQRVTLRCSPRSGDLSVYWYQQSLDQGLQFLIQYYNGEERAKGNILERFSAQQFPDLHSELNLSSLELGDSALYFCASSVGLAGGPERYEQYFGPGTRLTVT.

The chain carries TRBV10-3 and TRBJ1-2; no clear D gene. The CDR3 is 13 residues long. The germline V gene has CDR1 ENHRY and CDR2 SYGVKD. V was cut by 4 bases and J by 2 bases, with 8 bases left in between. CDR3 nucleotide sequence: TGTGCCATCAGTGTAAGAGCGAACTATGGCTACACCTTC. It codes for CAISVRANYGYTF.

CDR3 sequence (DNA): TGTGCCAGCAGACCCTATAGCAATCAGCCCCAGCATTTT. Residues: CASRPYSNQPQHF. The chain combines TRBV6-5 with TRBJ1-5; D gene unclear. Germline CDR1 is MNHEY and CDR2 is SVGAGI. Trimming pared 6 bases from V and 0 bases from J, leaving 6 bases between. The CDR3 totals 13 residues.

The chain combines TRBV18 with TRBJ1-1; D is ambiguous. Trimming shortened V by 6 bases and J by 1 base, and 12 bases separated the two germline ends. Germline CDR1 KGHSH, CDR2 LQKENI. This CDR3 contains 14 residues. CDR3: CASSPPSGNTEAFF. The CDR3 DNA reads TGTGCCAGCTCCCCCCCGTCGGGGAACACTGAAGCTTTCTTT.

On this clone: The CDR3 carries no conserved terminal phenylalanine or tryptophan, so it likely arises from a read error. The chain recombines TRBV7-6 with TRBJ1-1; tentatively, D is TRBD1 (5 bases). Between the trimmed V and J ends, which lost 1 base and 10 bases, there was a span of 25 bases. The CDR3 is 17 amino acids. From germline, CDR1 is SGHVS and CDR2 FNYEAQ. This CDR3 is CASSLELEGLTRGRAFS. CDR3 DNA: TGTGCCAGCAGCTTAGAATTGGAGGGACTGACTCGGGGGAGAGCTTTCTCT.

The gene calls are TRBV7-2 and TRBJ2-1, with 10 bases matching TRBD2. Germline assignment: CDR1 SGHTA and CDR2 FQGNSA. This CDR3 spans 16 amino acids. With 0 bases clipped from V and 7 bases from J, the junction kept 6 bases outside the gene matches. The CDR3 DNA is TGTGCCAGCAGCTTAGCCCCAGCGGGAGGGTCAAATGAGCAGTTCTTC. Its translation is CASSLAPAGGSNEQFF. The whole variable domain, filled in from reference TRBV7-2 and TRBJ2-1, reads GAGVSQSPSNKVTEKGKDVELRCDPISGHTALYWYRQSLGQGLEFLIYFQGNSAPDKSGLPSDRFSAERTGGSVSTLTIQRTQQEDSAVYLCASSLAPAGGSNEQFFGPGTRLTVL.

CDR3: CASSQQDYGYTF. In DNA, the CDR3 is TGTGCCAGCAGCCAGCAGGACTATGGCTACACCTTC. The chain has TRBV3-1 (or the pseudogene TRBV3-2) and TRBJ1-2; D call uncertain. CDR1 and CDR2 (germline): LGHDT, YNNKEL (reference sequence). V lost 3 bases, J lost 3 bases, and 5 bases lay in between. The CDR3 length is 12 residues.